The clone carrying this T cell receptor beta chain came up a few times. Its antigen is not known. This record comes from a study of T cell responses to AZD1222 COVID-19 vaccine. Study findings and constraints: Unmutated regions of variants are reportedly targeted by nearly half of spike-specific TCRs. It was only after the peak T cell response that any repertoires were sampled.

The assay was immunoSEQ multiplex PCR, and TCRdb's table has in-frame clones only and misses some. Here the sample spans about 180,000 clones, 85% to 90% being singletons. The sequence came from an adult in good health. The sample consisted of peripheral blood, taken on day 0 of AZD1222 vaccination.

The CDR3 DNA is TGTGCCAGCAGTTACGAGGGGACTAGCTACAATGAGCAGTTCTTC. It encodes CASSYEGTSYNEQFF. V and J are TRBV6-2 or TRBV6-3 and TRBJ2-1; 8 nucleotides align to TRBD2. There are 15 residues in the CDR3. Germline-derived CDR1 and CDR2 are MNHEY and SVGEGT. The J segment lost 3 bases and the V segment lost 2 bases, leaving 3 bases of the junction unmatched.